The rows below give T cell receptor beta chains drawn from one sample of a study of CD8+ T cells in alopecia areata. This table comes from immunoSEQ multiplex PCR, and its TCRdb copy is limited to in-frame clones, with some not included. The top ten hold just under 15% of the sample, which has 70,000 or so clones, about 30% seen once. Specimen: CD8+ T cells sorted from blood, collected at week 4, from a patient treated with tofacitinib. The receptors shown here come from a human donor with alopecia areata. Each CDR3 is given with its conserved first and last residue. The order of the fields is D gene, J gene, V gene, clone size, CDR3 DNA, CDR3 protein. The D gene is left open where the match is weak. The size field is filled for only some rows; it gives once, few, many or a size class.

D gene: .; J gene: TRBJ2-5; V gene: TRBV27; clone size: .; CDR3 DNA: TGTGCCAGCAATCCGCGGGGAAACCAAGAGACCCAGTACTTC; CDR3 protein: CASNPRGNQETQYF
D gene: TRBD2; J gene: TRBJ2-1; V gene: TRBV29-1; clone size: .; CDR3 DNA: TGCAGCGTTAGCGGGAGGGCCGCATACAATGAGCAGTTCTTC; CDR3 protein: CSVSGRAAYNEQFF
D gene: .; J gene: TRBJ2-1; V gene: TRBV15; clone size: .; CDR3 DNA: TGTGCCACCAGCAGAGCCCCCCAGGGCGGGGAGGACAATGAGCAGTTCTTC; CDR3 protein: CATSRAPQGGEDNEQFF
D gene: TRBD2; J gene: TRBJ2-1; V gene: TRBV4-3; clone size: .; CDR3 DNA: TGCGCCAGCAGACTAGCGGGAGACTACAATGAGCAGTTCTTC; CDR3 protein: CASRLAGDYNEQFF
D gene: TRBD1; J gene: TRBJ1-5; V gene: TRBV27; clone size: .; CDR3 DNA: TGTGCCAGCAGTCCCGGACAGGGCAATCGACCCCAGCATTTT; CDR3 protein: CASSPGQGNRPQHF
D gene: .; J gene: TRBJ1-5; V gene: TRBV6-1; clone size: many; CDR3 DNA: TGTGCCAGCAGTGATTATCAGCCCCAGCATTTT; CDR3 protein: CASSDYQPQHF
D gene: .; J gene: TRBJ2-7; V gene: TRBV29-1; clone size: few; CDR3 DNA: TGCAGCGTTGACACAGGTTCCTACGAGCAGTACTTC; CDR3 protein: CSVDTGSYEQYF
D gene: .; J gene: TRBJ2-2; V gene: TRBV7-9; clone size: .; CDR3 DNA: TGTGCCAGCAGCTTAGTACAGGGAGATACCGGGGAGCTGTTTTTT; CDR3 protein: CASSLVQGDTGELFF
D gene: TRBD1; J gene: TRBJ2-7; V gene: TRBV29-1; clone size: few; CDR3 DNA: TGCAGCGTTGATGCTTCTGGGACAGGGGGTGACGAGCAGTACTTC; CDR3 protein: CSVDASGTGGDEQYF
D gene: .; J gene: TRBJ2-1; V gene: TRBV7-9; clone size: .; CDR3 DNA: TGTGCCAGCAGCCTAGGACTAAGGCAGAATGAGCAGTTCTTC; CDR3 protein: CASSLGLRQNEQFF
D gene: TRBD2; J gene: TRBJ2-5; V gene: TRBV29-1; clone size: .; CDR3 DNA: TGCAGCGTTTATGGACTAGCGGTGATCCAGTACTTC; CDR3 protein: CSVYGLAVIQYF
D gene: TRBD1; J gene: TRBJ1-2; V gene: TRBV5-6; clone size: .; CDR3 DNA: TGTGCCAGCAGCCCGGGACAGGGGAACTATGGCTACACCTTC; CDR3 protein: CASSPGQGNYGYTF
D gene: .; J gene: TRBJ2-5; V gene: TRBV7-9; clone size: .; CDR3 DNA: TGTGCCAGCAGCCTTGGGAAGGAGACCCAGTACTTC; CDR3 protein: CASSLGKETQYF
D gene: TRBD1; J gene: TRBJ2-1; V gene: TRBV7-9; clone size: few; CDR3 DNA: TGTGCCAGCACCCCGGGACAGGGAGATGAGCAGTTCTTC; CDR3 protein: CASTPGQGDEQFF
D gene: TRBD2; J gene: TRBJ2-4; V gene: TRBV2; clone size: .; CDR3 DNA: TGTGCCAGCAGTACCAGCGGGAGCGCAGAAAACATTCAGTACTTC; CDR3 protein: CASSTSGSAENIQYF
D gene: .; J gene: TRBJ2-2; V gene: TRBV30; clone size: few; CDR3 DNA: TGTGCCCGCCACGTGAACACCGGGGAGCTGTTTTTT; CDR3 protein: CARHVNTGELFF
D gene: .; J gene: TRBJ2-5; V gene: TRBV29-1; clone size: .; CDR3 DNA: TGCAGCGTTGAGGCAGGTGGGGTGATTGGGACCCAGTACTTC; CDR3 protein: CSVEAGGVIGTQYF
D gene: TRBD2; J gene: TRBJ2-7; V gene: TRBV6-1; clone size: few; CDR3 DNA: TGTGCCAGCAGTGATAGCGAACTTACTAGCGGGAGTGCAAGTCGCTACGAGCAGTACTTC; CDR3 protein: CASSDSELTSGSASRYEQYF
D gene: .; J gene: TRBJ2-5; V gene: TRBV15; clone size: .; CDR3 DNA: TGTGCCACCAGCAGCCTAGCAGGGAGGAGAGAGACCCAGTACTTC; CDR3 protein: CATSSLAGRRETQYF
D gene: TRBD1; J gene: TRBJ2-7; V gene: TRBV5-1; clone size: .; CDR3 DNA: TGCGCCAGCAGTTCGGACAGGCGATACTACGAGCAGTACTTC; CDR3 protein: CASSSDRRYYEQYF
D gene: TRBD2; J gene: TRBJ2-5; V gene: TRBV28; clone size: few; CDR3 DNA: TGTGCCAGCAGTCGGGGACTAGCGGGAGGGCAGGAGACCCAGTACTTC; CDR3 protein: CASSRGLAGGQETQYF
D gene: TRBD1; J gene: TRBJ2-7; V gene: TRBV6-5; clone size: .; CDR3 DNA: TGTGCCACCTTCTCCGGGACAGCCTACGAGCAGTACTTC; CDR3 protein: CATFSGTAYEQYF
D gene: .; J gene: TRBJ2-7; V gene: TRBV28; clone size: few; CDR3 DNA: TGTGCCAGCAGCCTTAAGGGCCCGCGGCCGGAGTACTTC; CDR3 protein: CASSLKGPRPEYF
D gene: .; J gene: TRBJ2-1; V gene: TRBV6-1; clone size: few; CDR3 DNA: TGTGCCAGCAGCGACGGGGCTAGCAATAGTGAGCAGTTCTTC; CDR3 protein: CASSDGASNSEQFF
D gene: .; J gene: TRBJ2-7; V gene: TRBV20-1; clone size: .; CDR3 DNA: TGCAGTGCCTTCTTGGAGCACGAGCAGTACTTC; CDR3 protein: CSAFLEHEQYF
D gene: TRBD1; J gene: TRBJ1-2; V gene: TRBV9; clone size: once; CDR3 DNA: TGTGCCAGCAGCGGGGGGACAGAGACTAACTATGGCTACACCTTC; CDR3 protein: CASSGGTETNYGYTF
D gene: TRBD2; J gene: TRBJ2-1; V gene: TRBV13; clone size: few; CDR3 DNA: TGTGCCAGCACCTCCGGGCGGCGGGAGACCCTGAGCTCCTACAATGAGCAGTTCTTC; CDR3 protein: CASTSGRRETLSSYNEQFF
D gene: TRBD1; J gene: TRBJ2-7; V gene: TRBV4-1; clone size: .; CDR3 DNA: TGCGCCAGCAGCCACAGTTGGACAGGGGAAGAGCAGTACTTC; CDR3 protein: CASSHSWTGEEQYF
D gene: TRBD1; J gene: TRBJ2-7; V gene: TRBV29-1; clone size: .; CDR3 DNA: TGCAGCGTTGAAGGAGGGGGCGGAAGGGACGAGCAGTACTTC; CDR3 protein: CSVEGGGGRDEQYF
D gene: .; J gene: TRBJ2-1; V gene: TRBV6-5; clone size: few; CDR3 DNA: TGTGCCAGCAGTTACAGGAAGGGGTATGAGCAGTTCTTC; CDR3 protein: CASSYRKGYEQFF
D gene: TRBD1; J gene: TRBJ2-7; V gene: TRBV7-9; clone size: few; CDR3 DNA: TGTGCCAGCAGCTCCTCCGGGACAGGGTTCGGCGAGCAGTACTTC; CDR3 protein: CASSSSGTGFGEQYF
D gene: TRBD1; J gene: TRBJ1-2; V gene: TRBV15; clone size: .; CDR3 DNA: TGTGCCACCAGCAGAGGGACAGGGAATAACTATGGCTACACCTTC; CDR3 protein: CATSRGTGNNYGYTF
D gene: TRBD2; J gene: TRBJ2-4; V gene: TRBV28; clone size: few; CDR3 DNA: TGTGCCAGCCGGGGGGTAGCGGGGAGGTCCCCCGGCTTAGGCATTCAGTACTTC; CDR3 protein: CASRGVAGRSPGLGIQYF
D gene: .; J gene: TRBJ1-5; V gene: TRBV4-1; clone size: .; CDR3 DNA: TGCGCCAGCAGCCTGGGGCGGGCTCAGCCCCAGCATTTT; CDR3 protein: CASSLGRAQPQHF
D gene: TRBD2; J gene: TRBJ2-5; V gene: TRBV29-1; clone size: .; CDR3 DNA: TGCAGCGTTGAAGATTGGCCTCGGGAGGTCCAGTACTTC; CDR3 protein: CSVEDWPREVQYF
D gene: TRBD1; J gene: TRBJ2-2; V gene: TRBV28; clone size: .; CDR3 DNA: TGTGCCAGCAGTTTTCTCGACAGGGGCACCGGGGAGCTGTTTTTT; CDR3 protein: CASSFLDRGTGELFF
D gene: TRBD1; J gene: TRBJ2-7; V gene: TRBV7-9; clone size: .; CDR3 DNA: TGTGCCAGCAGCCCTCTTGGGACAGGGGTCGGCTACGAGCAGTACTTC; CDR3 protein: CASSPLGTGVGYEQYF
D gene: .; J gene: TRBJ2-1; V gene: TRBV29-1; clone size: .; CDR3 DNA: TGCAGCGTGCCAGACTGGGTCAATGAGCAGTTCTTC; CDR3 protein: CSVPDWVNEQFF
D gene: .; J gene: TRBJ2-3; V gene: TRBV29-1; clone size: .; CDR3 DNA: TGCAGCGTTGTCCAGGGTCGGGCAGATACGCAGTATTTT; CDR3 protein: CSVVQGRADTQYF
D gene: .; J gene: TRBJ1-5; V gene: TRBV6-5; clone size: .; CDR3 DNA: TGTGCCAGCAGTAACGGGCTGGGAGATCAGCCCCAGCATTTT; CDR3 protein: CASSNGLGDQPQHF
D gene: .; J gene: TRBJ2-1; V gene: TRBV10-3; clone size: .; CDR3 DNA: TGTGTCATCAGTGAGACGGAAGGAGAGCAGTTCTTC; CDR3 protein: CVISETEGEQFF
D gene: .; J gene: TRBJ2-1; V gene: TRBV29-1; clone size: .; CDR3 DNA: TGCAGCGTTGAAGGCGCGAATGAGCAGTTCTTC; CDR3 protein: CSVEGANEQFF
D gene: .; J gene: TRBJ2-4; V gene: TRBV2; clone size: .; CDR3 DNA: TGTGCCAGCAGGGAAGGACAGACTTTAGCCAAAAACATTCAGTACTTC; CDR3 protein: CASREGQTLAKNIQYF
D gene: .; J gene: TRBJ2-7; V gene: TRBV18; clone size: few; CDR3 DNA: TGTGCCAGCTCACCACCGGACGTGACCTACGAGCAGTACTTC; CDR3 protein: CASSPPDVTYEQYF
D gene: TRBD2; J gene: TRBJ2-7; V gene: TRBV6-1; clone size: .; CDR3 DNA: TGTGCCAGCAGTGAGATTCTAGCGGGAGGGTACGAGCAGTACTTC; CDR3 protein: CASSEILAGGYEQYF
D gene: .; J gene: TRBJ2-1; V gene: TRBV27; clone size: .; CDR3 DNA: TGTGCCAGCAGTTTGGGTGGCTCCTACAATGAGCAGTTCTTC; CDR3 protein: CASSLGGSYNEQFF
D gene: .; J gene: TRBJ2-1; V gene: TRBV6-6; clone size: .; CDR3 DNA: TGTGCCAGCAGTGCAGAATTCAATGAGCAGTTCTTC; CDR3 protein: CASSAEFNEQFF